Below, 4 T cell receptor beta chains from the same sample are listed, as sequenced in a study of shared clonotypes between healthy human individuals. Profiled with immunoSEQ multiplex PCR; TCRdb holds only in-frame clones, not every one. The sample yields around 2.1 million clones, nearly 97% seen once. Sequencing was performed on naive CD4+ T cells sorted from blood. Subset here: CD45RA+ positively selected. These TCRs come from a young man in good health.

The CDR3 bases are TGTGCCAGCAGTTTTAGATGGGCAGATACGCAGTATTTT. Encoded protein: CASSFRWADTQYF. The chain joins TRBV28 to TRBJ2-3, with D uncertain. Germline loops: CDR1 MDHEN, CDR2 SYDVKM. Between the trimmed V and J ends, which lost 3 bases and 4 bases, there was a span of 8 bases. This CDR3 is 13 amino acids long.

The rearrangement links TRBV29-1 to TRBJ2-1; tentative D call: TRBD1 (6 bases). Germline values: CDR1 SQVTM, CDR2 ANQGSEA. Trimming cost V 3 bases and J 7 bases, with 10 bases left between them. The CDR3 extends over 12 amino acids. CDR3 amino acids: CSVDPGENEQFF. The CDR3 DNA reads as TGCAGCGTTGACCCAGGGGAAAATGAGCAGTTCTTC.

In regard to this clone: Other DNA sequences in this sample translate to the same CDR3. The chain has TRBV10-3 and TRBJ2-7, with TRBD2 matching over 7 bases. The germline V gene has CDR1 ENHRY and CDR2 SYGVKD. The J segment lost 0 bases and the V segment lost 4 bases, leaving 3 bases of the junction unmatched. This CDR3 spans 14 amino acids. CDR3 sequence: CAISGLADSYEQYF. CDR3 DNA sequence: TGTGCCATCAGTGGGCTAGCGGACTCCTACGAGCAGTACTTC.

This chain connects TRBV6-6 to TRBJ2-3; tentative D call: TRBD2 (6 bases). CDR3 length: 13 amino acids. Per the germline V gene, CDR1 is MNHNY and CDR2 is SVGAGI (reference sequence). V was cut by 6 bases and J by 0 bases, with 7 bases left in between. Here the CDR3 reads CASRGLSTDTQYF. The CDR3 nucleotides read TGTGCCAGCAGAGGACTAAGCACAGATACGCAGTATTTT.